The sequence of this TCR beta chain was determined in a study of T cells after yellow fever vaccination. As for the study in general: Libraries from low-cell-number fractions were prepared with the SMART-Seq v4 Ultra Low Input RNA kit.

TCRdb processed the 5' RACE reads anew with MiXCR; each CDR3 protein has one entry. Seen here are under 600,000 distinct CDR3 sequences, around a fifth observed once, and the top ten hold about a sixth. Trimming stripped 6 bases from V and 0 bases from J, with 5 bases between. The CDR3 spans 11 residues. Per germline, CDR1 DFQATT and CDR2 SNEGSKA (reference sequence). Worth noting for this clonotype: What it binds is not known.

Regarding the study as a whole: Clonotypes appearing in both CD4 and CD8 compartments existed, and their share was small. Post-booster samples contained most primary-vaccination clones (approximately 96% CD4, around 88% CD8).

The V gene is TRBV20-1, the J gene TRBJ2-5, with unresolved D. The sequencing used PBMCs, collected approximately 22 days after the first yellow fever vaccination. The sequence was collected from a man aged 18 to 30 who received the YFV17D yellow fever vaccine. The CDR3 region is CSATDQETQYF. The CDR3 region has the DNA TGCAGTGCCACCGACCAAGAGACCCAGTACTTC.